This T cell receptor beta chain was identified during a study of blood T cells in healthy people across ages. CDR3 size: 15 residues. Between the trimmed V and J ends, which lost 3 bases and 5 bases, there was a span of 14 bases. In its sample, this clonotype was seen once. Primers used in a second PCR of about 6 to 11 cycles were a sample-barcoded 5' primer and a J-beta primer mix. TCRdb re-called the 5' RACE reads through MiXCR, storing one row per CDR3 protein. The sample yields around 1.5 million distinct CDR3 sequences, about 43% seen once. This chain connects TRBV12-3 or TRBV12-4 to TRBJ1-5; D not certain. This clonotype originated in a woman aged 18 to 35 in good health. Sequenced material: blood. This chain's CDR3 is CASSFSSVSYQPQHF. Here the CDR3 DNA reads TGTGCCAGCAGTTTCAGTTCGGTCTCCTATCAGCCCCAGCATTTT.